One sample yielded the 7 T cell receptor beta chains listed below, sequenced in a study of Ad26.COV2.S vaccination and SARS-CoV-2 variants. This table comes from immunoSEQ multiplex PCR, and its TCRdb copy is limited to in-frame clones, with some not included. The sample shows roughly 350,000 clones, about nine tenths of them seen only once. Treatment in this sample: roughly 18 received Ad26.COV2.S at low or high dose, single or two shots; roughly 5 received placebo; per-sample allocation not given. Sampling happened 63 days after the first vaccine or placebo injection. Sequencing was performed on peripheral blood, taken in a trial of Ad26.COV2.S vaccine versus placebo. These receptors all stem from a person aged 18 to 65 who received the Ad26.COV2.S COVID-19 vaccine or a placebo.

The chain employs TRBV28 and TRBJ2-3; 7 positions match TRBD1. Losses at the gene ends were 5 bases for V and 1 base for J; bases not matched to a gene: 6. This CDR3 is 15 amino acids long. Germline V gene sequence: CDR1 MDHEN, CDR2 SYDVKM. The CDR3 loop is CASSPQGVGTDTQYF. CDR3 bases: TGTGCCAGCAGTCCGCAGGGGGTCGGCACAGATACGCAGTATTTT.

The V call is TRBV4-2, the J call TRBJ1-5; no clear D gene. CDR3 length equals 14 residues. Germline CDR1 and CDR2: LGHNA and YNFKEQ. V was pared by 0 bases and J by 7 bases, with 10 bases between. CDR3 protein: CASSQERSNQPQHF. The CDR3 DNA sequence: TGTGCCAGCAGCCAAGAGAGGAGTAACCAGCCCCAGCATTTT.

This sequence joins TRBV7-6 and TRBJ1-5, with D possibly matching TRBD1 (6 bases). Germline-derived CDR1 and CDR2 are SGHVS and FNYEAQ. V was pared by 5 bases and J by 1 base, with 15 bases between. The CDR3 consists of 16 residues. DNA of the CDR3: TGTGCCAGCAGCCGATGGGGGGCTAGGAGCAATCAGCCCCAGCATTTT. Translating gives CASSRWGARSNQPQHF.

This chain uses TRBV15 with TRBJ1-2, with 10 bases fitting TRBD1. The V segment lost 5 bases and the J segment 3 bases; nucleotides outside the gene matches: 6. CDR1 and CDR2 (germline): LNHNV, YYDKDF (reference sequence). The CDR3 runs 15 residues. The CDR3 reads CATSLDRGRDYGYTF. CDR3 coding DNA: TGTGCCACCAGCCTAGACAGGGGGCGAGACTATGGCTACACCTTC.

The chain is built from TRBV19 and TRBJ1-2; 8 bases align to TRBD1. The ends lost 5 bases at V and 8 bases at J; junction bases unmatched: 7. This CDR3 contains 13 residues. Germline V gene sequence: CDR1 LNHDA, CDR2 SQIVND (reference sequence). The chain's CDR3 is CASSARQGRGYTF. CDR3 bases: TGTGCCAGTAGTGCTAGACAGGGGCGAGGCTACACCTTC.

This clone was detected only a few times. The chain employs TRBV12-3 or TRBV12-4 and TRBJ1-5; D unclear. The CDR3 has 13 residues. V lost 5 bases and J lost 5, with 10 bases in between. CDR3 nucleotide sequence: TGTGCCAGCAGTCTTAACCTTGATCAGCCCCAGCATTTT. This sequence encodes CASSLNLDQPQHF.

The V gene is TRBV7-3, the J gene TRBJ2-1, with D maybe TRBD1 (5 bases). Germline V lookup: CDR1 SGHTA, CDR2 FQGTGA. The CDR3 sequence is 14 residues long. V was cut by 0 bases and J by 7 bases, with 10 bases left in between. As DNA, the CDR3 is TGTGCCAGCAGCTTAACCAGGGTTGTGAATGAGCAGTTCTTC. Translated, it gives CASSLTRVVNEQFF.